Following are 2 T cell receptor beta chains from one sample sequenced in a study of control samples from healthy donors and cancer patients. Assay: immunoSEQ multiplex PCR; the TCRdb copy retains only in-frame clones and omits some. The repertoire consists of around 130,000 clones, with 70% to 90% occurring once and the leading ten covering around 3%. The sequenced sample was blood. Every receptor here comes from a man between 50 and 59 years old in good health.

This chain links TRBV3-1 (or the pseudogene TRBV3-2) with TRBJ1-4, with 10 nucleotides matching TRBD1. Trimming cost V 2 bases and J 8 bases; bases outside gene matches: 5. Germline V lookup: CDR1 LGHDT, CDR2 YNNKEL (reference sequence). The CDR3 consists of 15 residues. CDR3 sequence reads: CASSQKGTGVEKLFF. The DNA of the CDR3 is TGTGCCAGCAGCCAAAAAGGGACAGGGGTGGAAAAACTGTTTTTT.

The chain couples TRBV20-1 to TRBJ2-5, with 8 bases identical to TRBD1. This CDR3 contains 11 residues. The germline CDR1 and CDR2 sequences are DFQATT and SNEGSKA (reference sequence). CDR3 in DNA: TGCAGGACAGGGGATCAAGAGACCCAGTACTTC. Protein sequence: CRTGDQETQYF.